What follows are 14 T cell receptor beta chains derived from one specimen sequenced in a study of blood T cell repertoires in COVID-19. Some clones are missing from TCRdb's copy, which holds only in-frame ones; the method was immunoSEQ multiplex PCR. The sample carries 95,000 to 150,000 clones, roughly 77% recorded once. Material: peripheral blood. These receptors were taken from a man aged 60 to 69 with active or convalescent COVID-19.

This chain joins TRBV28 and TRBJ2-1; a weak D match, TRBD2 (5 bases). The CDR3 spans 12 residues. CDR1 and CDR2 (germline): MDHEN, SYDVKM. V was cut by 1 base and J by 9 bases, with 7 bases left in between. The CDR3 nucleotides are TGTGCCAGCAGTTTATCGGGAAGTGAGCAGTTCTTC. Translated, it gives CASSLSGSEQFF.

The chain joins TRBV29-1 to TRBJ2-1; 11 bases are a match to TRBD1. V shed 6 bases, J shed 3 bases, and the junction held 1 base outside the gene matches. The germline gives CDR1 SQVTM, CDR2 ANQGSEA. The CDR3 loop spans 13 amino acids. The CDR3 loop is CSVGTGGYNEQFF. In DNA form, the CDR3 reads TGCAGCGTGGGGACAGGGGGCTACAATGAGCAGTTCTTC.

The chain employs TRBV7-2 and TRBJ2-3; TRBD2 might be the D (5 bases). This CDR3 has 17 amino acids. The V end lost 4 bases, the J end lost 0 bases, and 17 bases lay between the germline ends. CDR1 is SGHTA and CDR2 is FQGNSA in the germline V gene. The CDR3 spells CASSSGTGVPSTDTQYF. CDR3 DNA sequence: TGTGCCAGCAGCTCCGGAACCGGGGTCCCTAGCACAGATACGCAGTATTTT. The full variable domain, its missing parts supplied by reference TRBV7-2 and TRBJ2-3, is GAGVSQSPSNKVTEKGKDVELRCDPISGHTALYWYRQSLGQGLEFLIYFQGNSAPDKSGLPSDRFSAERTGGSVSTLTIQRTQQEDSAVYLCASSSGTGVPSTDTQYFGPGTRLTVL.

The genes are TRBV19 and TRBJ2-3, with 7 positions matching TRBD1. CDR1 is LNHDA and CDR2 is SQIVND in the germline V gene (reference sequence). The CDR3 has 13 residues. V lost 4 bases, J lost 5 bases, and 3 bases stayed unmatched. The CDR3 is CASSKGAGDTQYF. CDR3 in DNA: TGTGCCAGTAGTAAGGGGGCTGGAGATACGCAGTATTTT.

This clone has more than one count but fewer than ten. V and J are TRBV7-8 and TRBJ2-7; a weak D match, TRBD2 (5 bases). The germline CDR1 and CDR2 sequences are SGHVS and FQNEAQ. This CDR3 is 15 amino acids long. V lost 8 bases and J lost 0, with 17 bases in between. The CDR3 is CASVKNRGSSYEQYF. CDR3 sequence (DNA): TGTGCCAGCGTTAAAAACCGTGGGAGCTCCTACGAGCAGTACTTC.

The chain is built from TRBV9 and TRBJ2-6; D might be TRBD2 (5 bases). CDR1 is SGDLS, CDR2 YYNGEE, per germline. V was clipped by 3 bases and J by 10 bases, with 8 bases between them. The CDR3 totals 12 residues. The CDR3 reads CASSAGSNVLTF. The CDR3 bases are TGTGCCAGCAGCGCGGGGTCGAACGTCCTGACTTTC.

Concerning this clone: The identical CDR3 is also encoded by other nucleotide sequences in the sample. The V and J genes are TRBV5-1 and TRBJ1-1, with 8 positions matching TRBD1. There are 14 residues in the CDR3. Germline V CDR1 and CDR2: SGHRS, YFSETQ. The trim removed 0 bases at V and 5 bases at J, leaving 3 bases unmatched. The CDR3 sequence: CASSLAGGGTEAFF. The CDR3 nucleotides read TGCGCCAGCAGCTTGGCAGGGGGCGGAACTGAAGCTTTCTTT.

The chain employs TRBV19 and TRBJ1-1; D unresolved. Germline V gene sequence: CDR1 LNHDA, CDR2 SQIVND (reference sequence). Trimming removed 1 base at V and 0 bases at J, with 3 bases between. This CDR3 comprises 13 residues. The CDR3 loop is CASSIAVNTEAFF. The CDR3 DNA reads as TGTGCCAGTAGTATAGCGGTGAACACTGAAGCTTTCTTT.

This clone has only a few counts. V usage is TRBV7-3 and J usage is TRBJ2-1, with 9 bases aligning to TRBD2. V shed 5 bases and J 3 bases; nucleotides not matched to a gene: 8. The CDR3 contains 16 residues. CDR1 is SGHTA and CDR2 is FQGTGA in the germline V gene. The CDR3 nucleotides read TGTGCCAGCAGCACCCGGGCGGGAGGGAACTACAATGAGCAGTTCTTC. This translates into CASSTRAGGNYNEQFF.

The genes are TRBV9 and TRBJ2-5; TRBD1 aligns across 8 bases. Germline CDR1 is SGDLS and CDR2 is YYNGEE. The length of the CDR3 is 15 residues. V gave up 2 bases and J gave up 4 bases; unmatched junction bases: 7. The CDR3 DNA follows: TGTGCCAGCAGCGTCACAGGGGGAACGGTAGAGACCCAGTACTTC. Translating gives CASSVTGGTVETQYF.

This clone was found a few times. The chain carries TRBV3-1 (or the pseudogene TRBV3-2) and TRBJ2-4; TRBD1 agrees at 7 bases. V was pared by 3 bases and J by 0 bases, with 5 bases of the junction left unmatched. The V gene's germline CDR1 is LGHDT and CDR2 YNNKEL (reference sequence). The CDR3 extends over 16 amino acids. CDR3 coding DNA: TGTGCCAGCAGCCAGGCAGGGGGATTAGCCAAAAACATTCAGTACTTC. It yields the protein CASSQAGGLAKNIQYF.

The chain uses TRBV6-2 or TRBV6-3 and TRBJ2-3; the match to TRBD2 covers 10 bases. With V trimmed by 6 bases and J by 4 bases, 10 bases remained unmatched. CDR3 length: 16 amino acids. Germline-derived CDR1 and CDR2 are MNHEY and SVGEGT. The CDR3 loop reads CASSRPGLATADTQYF. As DNA, the CDR3 is TGTGCCAGCAGCCGGCCGGGACTAGCGACGGCAGATACGCAGTATTTT.

J is TRBJ2-2 and V is TRBV9, with 13 bases identical to TRBD2. Germline CDR1 reads SGDLS; CDR2 reads YYNGEE. The CDR3 spans 16 residues. V lost 4 bases to trimming and J lost 4 bases; unmatched junction nucleotides: 4. The CDR3 loop is CASSIGLAGVTGELFF. The CDR3 nucleotides read TGTGCCAGCAGCATTGGACTAGCGGGAGTCACCGGGGAGCTGTTTTTT.

V and J are TRBV6-2 or TRBV6-3 and TRBJ2-1, with D unresolved. CDR1 and CDR2 (germline): MNHEY, SVGEGT. CDR3 size: 16 residues. V was clipped by 6 bases and J by 4 bases, with 19 bases between them. The chain's CDR3 is CASSRLVGGFYNEQFF. The CDR3 nucleotides are TGTGCCAGCAGCCGACTGGTCGGTGGCTTTTACAATGAGCAGTTCTTC.